These 20 T cell receptor beta chains came from one sample sequenced in a study of cytomegalovirus exposure and HLA in healthy donors. 60 Vbeta and 13 Jbeta primers were used in PCR. Profiled with immunoSEQ multiplex PCR; TCRdb holds only in-frame clones, not every one. The table records under 300,000 clones, about 80% of them present only once. Sample: PBMCs. The receptors were gathered from a woman between 55 and 75 years old in good health and CMV-seropositive.

This clone was observed a few times. The gene calls are TRBV11-2 and TRBJ2-5; 9 bases are a match to TRBD1. The CDR3 consists of 16 residues. Per the germline V gene, CDR1 is SGHAT and CDR2 is FQNNGV. Trimming at V came to 1 base and at J to 4 bases, leaving 7 bases not matched to a gene. The DNA for the CDR3 is TGTGCCAGCAGCTTAGCCGGGACAGGGCGGAGAGAGACCCAGTACTTC. It specifies CASSLAGTGRRETQYF.

The chain uses TRBV4-1 and TRBJ1-2, with D tentatively TRBD1 (6 bases). Germline values: CDR1 MGHRA, CDR2 YSYEKL. Trimming pared 2 bases from V and 7 bases from J, leaving 14 bases between. CDR3 length equals 14 residues. CDR3 region: CASSQPTGQLGYTF. In nucleotides, the CDR3 is TGCGCCAGCAGCCAACCGACCGGACAGCTTGGCTACACCTTC.

Only a few counts were recorded for this clone. This CDR3 is also generated by other DNA sequences in the sample. The chain joins TRBV28 to TRBJ1-2; 7 nucleotides line up with TRBD1. The CDR3 covers 14 residues. CDR1 and CDR2 (germline): MDHEN, SYDVKM. The trim removed 3 bases at V and 2 bases at J, leaving 3 bases unmatched. The CDR3 sequence is CASSFGGGNYGYTF. The CDR3 region has the DNA TGTGCCAGCAGTTTTGGAGGGGGCAACTATGGCTACACCTTC.

The CDR3 DNA reads as TGTGCCTGGAGTCCGGGACTAGCGGGAGGGGGGGAGACCCAGTACTTC. This translates into CAWSPGLAGGGETQYF. This chain joins TRBV30 and TRBJ2-5; TRBD2 aligns across 16 bases. This CDR3 is 16 amino acids long. V gave up 2 bases and J gave up 5 bases; unmatched junction bases: 5. Looked up from germline, CDR1 is GTSNPN and CDR2 is SVGIG (reference sequence).

This sequence joins TRBV9 and TRBJ1-4, with D maybe TRBD1 (6 bases). The CDR3 covers 14 residues. CDR1 and CDR2 (germline): SGDLS, YYNGEE. V was shortened by 2 bases and J by 7 bases, with 12 bases between the two germline ends. The CDR3: CASSVQGSGEKLFF. In DNA, the CDR3 is TGTGCCAGCAGCGTCCAGGGGTCGGGTGAAAAACTGTTTTTT.

V usage is TRBV7-9 and J usage is TRBJ2-1; D perhaps matches TRBD1 (6 bases). CDR3 size: 17 residues. V gave up 5 bases and J gave up 3 bases, with 20 bases separating them. Looked up from germline, CDR1 is SEHNR and CDR2 is FQNEAQ (reference sequence). CDR3 loop: CASSRTTRDTRYNEQFF. In nucleotides, the CDR3 is TGTGCCAGCAGCCGAACCACACGGGACACGCGCTACAATGAGCAGTTCTTC.

This clone has only a few counts. The chain links TRBV28 to TRBJ1-1, with D maybe TRBD1 (5 bases). In germline, CDR1 is MDHEN, CDR2 SYDVKM. The CDR3 loop spans 14 amino acids. Trimming stripped 5 bases from V and 0 bases from J, with 10 bases between. The CDR3 bases are TGTGCCAGCAGTGGGGGGACGGTGAACACTGAAGCTTTCTTT. Translating it yields CASSGGTVNTEAFF.

The V and J genes are TRBV30 and TRBJ1-1; D remains unclear. The CDR3 length is 13 residues. Trimming cost V 1 base and J 9 bases, with 15 bases left between them. CDR1 and CDR2 (germline): GTSNPN, SVGIG (reference sequence). CDR3 region: CAWSGFRGSKAFF. DNA for the CDR3: TGTGCCTGGAGTGGCTTTCGAGGGAGCAAAGCTTTCTTT. Full variable domain (outside the CDR3, taken from reference TRBV30 and TRBJ1-1): SQTIHQWPATLVQPVGSPLSLECTVEGTSNPNLYWYRQAAGRGLQLLFYSVGIGQISSEVPQNLSASRPQDRQFILSSKKLLLSDSGFYLCAWSGFRGSKAFFGQGTRLTVV.

The chain is built from TRBV27 and TRBJ2-2; perhaps TRBD2 as D (5 bases). The CDR3 is 15 amino acids. V shed 6 bases and J shed 0 bases, with 11 bases lying between them. CDR1 is MNHEY and CDR2 is SMNVEV in the germline V gene (reference sequence). CDR3 sequence: CASSQDWTNTGELFF. CDR3 DNA sequence: TGTGCCAGCAGCCAGGACTGGACGAACACCGGGGAGCTGTTTTTT.

The chain combines TRBV15 with TRBJ1-2; D not certain. The CDR3 runs to 14 residues. Between the trimmed V and J ends, which lost 5 bases and 9 bases, there was a span of 19 bases. Per germline, CDR1 LNHNV and CDR2 YYDKDF (reference sequence). The DNA of the CDR3 is TGTGCCACCAGCCCCCAGGCACGGCTCGTGAGCTACACCTTC. Its translation is CATSPQARLVSYTF.

The chain carries TRBV6-5 and TRBJ2-7, with 7 bases matching TRBD1. The CDR3 contains 14 residues. Looked up from germline, CDR1 is MNHEY and CDR2 is SVGAGI. The V gene end was trimmed by 7 bases and the J gene end by 6 bases; junction bases not matched to a gene: 12. DNA for the CDR3: TGTGCCAGCAATCCGGGACAGTATTCAAGCGAGCAGTACTTC. It yields the protein CASNPGQYSSEQYF.

This clone came up once. V usage is TRBV18 and J usage is TRBJ2-7; perhaps TRBD2 as D (6 bases). There are 14 residues in the CDR3. Trimming pared 2 bases from V and 1 base from J, leaving 9 bases between. Germline lookup yields CDR1 KGHSH and CDR2 LQKENI. The DNA for the CDR3 is TGTGCCAGCTCACCAGTCGGGGGATCCTACGAGCAGTACTTC. Its protein is CASSPVGGSYEQYF.

This rearrangement joins TRBV11-2 to TRBJ2-7, with 7 bases matching TRBD2. CDR1 SGHAT and CDR2 FQNNGV come from the germline V gene. After removal of 5 bases from V and 0 bases from J, the junction contained 7 bases not matched to a gene. The CDR3 length is 15 residues. DNA for the CDR3: TGTGCCAGCAGCCCGTCACTAGCGAGCTCCTACGAGCAGTACTTC. Amino acid sequence: CASSPSLASSYEQYF.

V gene TRBV10-3 combines with J gene TRBJ2-7; TRBD1 matches at 9 bases. Germline CDR1 reads ENHRY; CDR2 reads SYGVKD. The junction had 6 bases not matched to a gene; V was cut back by 9 bases and J by 0 bases. This CDR3 is 14 amino acids long. This CDR3 reads CAITRDRDSYEQYF. DNA of the CDR3: TGTGCCATAACCCGGGACAGGGACTCCTACGAGCAGTACTTC.

The chain carries TRBV2 and TRBJ2-2, with 16 bases lining up with TRBD2. The CDR3 extends over 17 amino acids. V gave up 6 bases and J gave up 7 bases; unmatched junction bases: 8. The germline CDR1 and CDR2 sequences are SNHLY and FYNNEI. Written as DNA, the CDR3 is TGTGCCAGCAGGCCGGGACTAGCGGGAGGGCTGAACGGGGAGCTGTTTTTT. Its translation: CASRPGLAGGLNGELFF.

The chain is built from TRBV28 and TRBJ1-2; the D gene is possibly TRBD1 (5 bases). Germline V CDR1 and CDR2: MDHEN, SYDVKM. The CDR3 is made up of 13 amino acids. Trimming left V 3 bases short and J 4 bases short, with 9 bases between. The CDR3 bases are TGTGCCAGCAGTTTTCAGGGTGCCTATGGCTACACCTTC. This sequence encodes CASSFQGAYGYTF.

The CDR3: CASSLAGGRNQPQHF. In DNA, the CDR3 is TGTGCCAGCAGCTTAGCAGGAGGGAGGAATCAGCCCCAGCATTTT. V gene TRBV7-9 combines with J gene TRBJ1-5; no clear D. V lost 0 bases, J lost 4 bases, and 10 bases lay in between. Germline V CDR1 and CDR2: SEHNR, FQNEAQ (reference sequence). The length of the CDR3 is 15 residues.

This clone came up once. The V gene is TRBV5-4, the J gene TRBJ1-1; 8 positions agree with TRBD1. The germline CDR1 and CDR2 sequences are SGHNT and YYREEE (reference sequence). This CDR3 spans 16 amino acids. Trimming at V came to 4 bases and at J to 4 bases, leaving 12 bases not matched to a gene. In nucleotides, the CDR3 is TGTGCCAGCAGCATAGGACAGGGAAATCATCCCACTGAAGCTTTCTTT. Encoded protein: CASSIGQGNHPTEAFF.

The V and J genes are TRBV6-6 and TRBJ2-5; the match to TRBD2 covers 8 bases. The CDR3 has 16 amino acids. V lost 0 bases to trimming and J lost 2 bases; unmatched junction nucleotides: 5. Per the germline V gene, CDR1 is MNHNY and CDR2 is SVGAGI (reference sequence). CDR3 loop: CASSYSLLAVQETQYF. The CDR3 DNA sequence: TGTGCCAGCAGTTACTCTTTACTAGCGGTACAAGAGACCCAGTACTTC.

V usage is TRBV5-1 and J usage is TRBJ2-1, with 8 bases lining up with TRBD2. This CDR3 comprises 14 residues. V lost 0 bases to trimming and J lost 9 bases; unmatched junction nucleotides: 5. Germline V gives CDR1 SGHRS, CDR2 YFSETQ. The CDR3 here is CASSLAPLAGEQFF. The CDR3, as DNA: TGCGCCAGCAGCTTGGCCCCCCTAGCGGGTGAGCAGTTCTTC.